The 21 T cell receptor beta chains below come from one sample, sequenced in a study of blood T cell repertoires in COVID-19. Some clones are missing from TCRdb's copy, which holds only in-frame ones; the method was immunoSEQ multiplex PCR. The sample lists tens of thousands of clones; approximately 90% were seen once. Sequenced input: peripheral blood. Receptor source: an elderly woman with acute or convalescent COVID-19.

V gene TRBV28 combines with J gene TRBJ1-1; 8 bases map to TRBD1. The CDR3 extends over 13 amino acids. The V segment lost 8 bases and the J segment 5 bases; nucleotides outside the gene matches: 7. Germline V gene lookup returns CDR1 MDHEN and CDR2 SYDVKM. The CDR3 region is CASGQGKGTEAFF. The CDR3 DNA follows: TGTGCCAGCGGACAGGGAAAGGGGACTGAAGCTTTCTTT.

This clone was picked up one time. This chain connects TRBV15 to TRBJ2-7; D call uncertain. From germline, CDR1 is LNHNV and CDR2 YYDKDF (reference sequence). There are 14 residues in the CDR3. V gave up 8 bases and J gave up 0 bases, with 14 bases separating them. CDR3 amino acids: CATARGGSSYEQYF. Written as DNA, the CDR3 is TGTGCCACCGCCAGAGGCGGAAGCTCCTACGAGCAGTACTTC.

The chain recombines TRBV7-2 with TRBJ1-6, with 7 bases identical to TRBD1. Per the germline V gene, CDR1 is SGHTA and CDR2 is FQGNSA. The junction had 8 bases not matched to a gene; V was cut back by 5 bases and J by 10 bases. This CDR3 spans 14 amino acids. CDR3 sequence: CASSLDRVRSPLHF. CDR3 nucleotide sequence: TGTGCCAGCAGCCTCGACAGGGTTAGGTCACCCCTCCACTTT.

J is TRBJ2-5 and V is TRBV7-6, with D hard to call. CDR1 and CDR2 (germline): SGHVS, FNYEAQ. The ends were cut back, 3 bases at V and 5 bases at J, with 10 bases in the middle. This CDR3 region has 13 residues. The CDR3 coding sequence is TGTGCCAGCAGCTTCTCCAGGCAGGAGACCCAGTACTTC. This encodes CASSFSRQETQYF.

The chain uses TRBV7-2 and TRBJ1-3, with a weak D call TRBD1 (5 bases). CDR1 is SGHTA, CDR2 FQGNSA, per germline. The CDR3 totals 15 residues. V was shortened by 0 bases and J by 0 bases, with 6 bases between the two germline ends. The CDR3 here is CASSLAGHSGNTIYF. CDR3 nucleotide sequence: TGTGCCAGCAGCTTAGCGGGGCACTCTGGAAACACCATATATTTT.

The rearrangement joins TRBV6-5 to TRBJ2-7, with 10 bases that match TRBD2. Germline lookup yields CDR1 MNHEY and CDR2 SVGAGI. V was clipped by 5 bases and J by 3 bases; unmatched bases: 4. This CDR3 has 14 residues. CDR3 DNA sequence: TGTGCCAGCAGTAGAAGCGGGAGGGGCTACGAGCAGTACTTC. Residues: CASSRSGRGYEQYF.

The rearrangement uses TRBV2 and TRBJ1-5; perhaps TRBD1 as D (5 bases). This CDR3 has 14 residues. Trimming left V 6 bases short and J 3 bases short, with 12 bases between. The V gene's germline CDR1 is SNHLY and CDR2 FYNNEI. CDR3: CASRAGLPNQPQHF. CDR3 DNA: TGTGCCAGCAGGGCAGGGCTCCCCAATCAGCCCCAGCATTTT.

The chain links TRBV5-1 to TRBJ2-5, with TRBD2 matching over 10 bases. V shed 6 bases, J shed 4 bases, and the junction held 9 bases outside the gene matches. Looked up from germline, CDR1 is SGHRS and CDR2 is YFSETQ. CDR3 length equals 15 residues. CDR3 DNA: TGCGCCAGCATCAGCGGGGGGGCGCGAGGAGAGACCCAGTACTTC. Translation: CASISGGARGETQYF.

This chain links TRBV7-8 with TRBJ2-1; 9 bases align to TRBD2. The trim removed 7 bases at V and 0 bases at J, leaving 1 base unmatched. From germline, CDR1 is SGHVS and CDR2 FQNEAQ. There are 14 residues in the CDR3. In nucleotides, the CDR3 is TGTGCCAGCACGCGGGGGGGCTCCTACAATGAGCAGTTCTTC. Protein product: CASTRGGSYNEQFF.

V usage is TRBV7-2 and J usage is TRBJ2-1; D is unresolved. The CDR3 is made up of 15 amino acids. Germline V gene data show CDR1 as SGHTA and CDR2 as FQGNSA. The ends were cut back, 5 bases at V and 6 bases at J, with 17 bases in the middle. The CDR3 coding sequence is TGTGCCAGCAGCCATAGGAGTATAGACGGCAATGAGCAGTTCTTC. Protein sequence: CASSHRSIDGNEQFF.

A few counts support this clone. The chain is built from TRBV3-1 (or the pseudogene TRBV3-2) and TRBJ2-6; a possible D gene is TRBD1 (6 bases). The germline V and J ends were trimmed by 6 bases and 2 bases, with 14 bases remaining between them. This CDR3 has 16 amino acids. Germline V CDR1 and CDR2: LGHDT, YNNKEL (reference sequence). In DNA form, the CDR3 reads TGTGCCAGCAGGATGGAAACAGGGACTGGGGCCAACGTCCTGACTTTC. Encoded protein: CASRMETGTGANVLTF.

The chain uses TRBV18 and TRBJ2-1, with 11 nucleotides matching TRBD2. J was trimmed by 2 bases and V by 6 bases; bases with no gene match: 15. CDR1 is KGHSH, CDR2 LQKENI, per germline. The CDR3 runs to 19 residues. CDR3 nucleotide sequence: TGTGCCAGCTCTCCAGGACAGTCTCTAGCGGGAGGACCCTACAATGAGCAGTTCTTC. Translating gives CASSPGQSLAGGPYNEQFF.

The CDR3 is CASSIEVAYEQYF. CDR3 DNA sequence: TGTGCCAGTAGTATCGAGGTCGCCTACGAGCAGTACTTC. J is TRBJ2-7 and V is TRBV19; D unresolved. The germline gives CDR1 LNHDA, CDR2 SQIVND (reference sequence). V lost 3 bases to trimming and J lost 2 bases, with 8 bases between them. The CDR3 has 13 residues.

The chain uses TRBV6-5 and TRBJ1-6; D is perhaps TRBD1 (6 bases). Germline V lookup: CDR1 MNHEY, CDR2 SVGAGI. V lost 2 bases to trimming and J lost 7 bases, with 12 bases between them. This CDR3 is built from 15 residues. The CDR3 protein is CASSYRRQGNSPLHF. As DNA, the CDR3 is TGTGCCAGCAGTTACAGGCGTCAGGGGAATTCACCCCTCCACTTT.

The DNA for the CDR3 is TGTGCCAGCAGTCTAGCGGGAGGGAATGAGCAGTTCTTC. It is translated as CASSLAGGNEQFF. J is TRBJ2-1 and V is TRBV2; 12 bases are a match to TRBD2. V gave up 5 bases and J gave up 7 bases; unmatched junction bases: 0. The CDR3 totals 13 residues. CDR1 is SNHLY and CDR2 is FYNNEI in the germline V gene. Based on the CDR3 plus reference TRBV2 and TRBJ2-1, the full variable domain is EPEVTQTPSHQVTQMGQEVILRCVPISNHLYFYWYRQILGQKVEFLVSFYNNEISEKSEIFDDQFSVERPDGSNFTLKIRSTKLEDSAMYFCASSLAGGNEQFFGPGTRLTVL.

The genes are TRBV2 and TRBJ2-1, with 13 bases that match TRBD2. The length of the CDR3 is 16 residues. The V gene's germline CDR1 is SNHLY and CDR2 FYNNEI. Unmatched junction bases numbered 9, after V lost 6 bases and J lost 7 bases. The CDR3, as DNA: TGTGCCAGCAGCCCGAGGACTAGCGGGAGAAGTAATGAGCAGTTCTTC. As protein: CASSPRTSGRSNEQFF. Variable domain in full (rest from reference TRBV2 and TRBJ2-1): EPEVTQTPSHQVTQMGQEVILRCVPISNHLYFYWYRQILGQKVEFLVSFYNNEISEKSEIFDDQFSVERPDGSNFTLKIRSTKLEDSAMYFCASSPRTSGRSNEQFFGPGTRLTVL.

CDR3 sequence reads: CASSWERDNEQFF. For the CDR3, the DNA is TGTGCCAGCAGTTGGGAGCGGGACAATGAGCAGTTCTTC. The chain has TRBV28 and TRBJ2-1, with a tentative D call TRBD2 (6 bases). The germline CDR1 and CDR2 sequences are MDHEN and SYDVKM. The CDR3 has 13 amino acids. Trimming removed 4 bases at V and 5 bases at J, with 9 bases between.

This clone was seen only a few times. The chain couples TRBV28 to TRBJ1-2; TRBD1 aligns across 8 bases. Germline loops: CDR1 MDHEN, CDR2 SYDVKM. The J segment lost 6 bases and the V segment lost 10 bases, leaving 10 bases of the junction unmatched. This CDR3 is built from 13 residues. This chain's CDR3 is CATKVDRGHGYTF. CDR3 nucleotide sequence: TGTGCCACCAAAGTCGACAGGGGCCATGGCTACACCTTC.

V and J are TRBV6-5 and TRBJ2-3; TRBD2 matches at 10 bases. V shed 8 bases, J shed 9 bases, and the junction held 5 bases outside the gene matches. The CDR3 consists of 12 residues. CDR1 and CDR2 from the germline V gene are MNHEY and SVGAGI. DNA of the CDR3: TGTGCCAGCGGAGCGGGGGGGCGAACGCAGTATTTT. Translated, it gives CASGAGGRTQYF.

The rearrangement links TRBV7-2 to TRBJ2-3, with no clear D. Trimming left V 1 base short and J 5 bases short, with 10 bases between. Germline assignment: CDR1 SGHTA and CDR2 FQGNSA. The CDR3 covers 14 residues. The CDR3: CASSLGWAKDTQYF. The DNA of the CDR3 is TGTGCCAGCAGCTTAGGGTGGGCTAAAGATACGCAGTATTTT.

J is TRBJ2-7 and V is TRBV5-5; TRBD1 matches at 9 bases. The CDR3 contains 14 residues. In germline, CDR1 is SGHKS, CDR2 YYEKEE (reference sequence). The V segment lost 3 bases and the J segment 6 bases; nucleotides outside the gene matches: 7. The CDR3 nucleotides read TGTGCCAGCAGCTGGAGGGGACAGGGCGGCGAGCAGTACTTC. This translates into CASSWRGQGGEQYF.